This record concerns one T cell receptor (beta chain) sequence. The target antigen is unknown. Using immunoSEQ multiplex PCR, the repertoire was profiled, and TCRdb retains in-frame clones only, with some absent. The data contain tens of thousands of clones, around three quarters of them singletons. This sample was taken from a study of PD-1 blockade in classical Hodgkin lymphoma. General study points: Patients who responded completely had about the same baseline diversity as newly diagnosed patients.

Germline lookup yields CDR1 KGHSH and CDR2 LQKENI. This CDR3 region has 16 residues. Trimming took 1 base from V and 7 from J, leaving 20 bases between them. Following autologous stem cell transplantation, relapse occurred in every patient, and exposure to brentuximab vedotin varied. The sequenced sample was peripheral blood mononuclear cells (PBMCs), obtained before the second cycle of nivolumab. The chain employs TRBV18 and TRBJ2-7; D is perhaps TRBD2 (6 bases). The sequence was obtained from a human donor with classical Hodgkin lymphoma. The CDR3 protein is CASSPRRLGAYEEQYF. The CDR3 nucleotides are TGTGCCAGCTCACCACGCCGACTAGGGGCCTACGAGGAGCAGTACTTC. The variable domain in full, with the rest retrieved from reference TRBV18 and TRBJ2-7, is NAGVMQNPRHLVRRRGQEARLRCSPMKGHSHVYWYRQLPEEGLKFMVYLQKENIIDESGMPKERFSAEFPKEGPSILRIQQVVRGDSAAYFCASSPRRLGAYEEQYFGPGTRLTVT.